The rows below give T cell receptor beta chains drawn from one sample of a study of blood T cell repertoires in COVID-19. TCRdb keeps only in-frame clones here, not all; method: immunoSEQ multiplex PCR. Here the sample spans under 250,000 clones, over 80% being singletons. Sequences were obtained from peripheral blood. These receptors were taken from a woman between 65 and 79 years old with active or convalescent COVID-19. Both conserved end residues are part of each CDR3. Each record gives: V gene, D gene, J gene, clone size, CDR3 length, CDR3 DNA, CDR3 protein. The D gene is left open where the match is weak. Size values are once, few and many counts, or a class for expanded clones, and some rows have none.

TRBV4-2,TRBD2,TRBJ2-3,.,21,TGTGCCAGCAGCCAAGATACGGGACCGGGACTAGCGGGTAGGGGCACAGATACGCAGTATTTT,CASSQDTGPGLAGRGTDTQYF
TRBV7-8,.,TRBJ1-2,few,16,TGTGCCAGCAGCTTCGCGGGGGGGGGCAGTAGCTATGGCTACACCTTC,CASSFAGGGSSYGYTF
TRBV2,.,TRBJ2-5,.,16,TGTGCCAGCAGTGGCCTCAGGACAGCTAGCCCCGAGACCCAGTACTTC,CASSGLRTASPETQYF
TRBV27,TRBD1,TRBJ1-4,.,15,TGTGCCAGCAGTAAGGGCGACAGGGTGGGCGAAAAACTGTTTTTT,CASSKGDRVGEKLFF
TRBV5-4,TRBD2,TRBJ2-2,.,15,TGTGCCAGCAGCCAGGGAGGGGCTTGGACCGGGGAGCTGTTTTTT,CASSQGGAWTGELFF
TRBV11-2,.,TRBJ1-5,.,14,TGTGCCAGCAGCAATAACAGGGTAGATCCGCCCCAGCATTTT,CASSNNRVDPPQHF
TRBV5-1,TRBD2,TRBJ2-3,.,17,TGCGCCAGCAGCTTGGCCGGTAGCGGGAGAGGGGAGGATACGCAGTATTTT,CASSLAGSGRGEDTQYF
TRBV5-8,.,TRBJ2-2,few,18,TGTGCCAGCAGCTTGGTTGGGGGGAGTTTCGCGAACACCGGGGAGCTGTTTTTT,CASSLVGGSFANTGELFF
TRBV9,.,TRBJ2-7,few,14,TGTGCCAGCAGCGTAGGGCTAGCGAGCTACGAGCAGTACTTC,CASSVGLASYEQYF
TRBV11-2,.,TRBJ1-3,.,14,TGTGCCAGCAGCTTAGAGTTATCTGGAAACACCATATATTTT,CASSLELSGNTIYF
TRBV5-4,.,TRBJ1-6,.,13,TGTGCCAGCAGCTCGACAACCTATTCACCCCTCTACTTT,CASSSTTYSPLYF
TRBV5-6,.,TRBJ1-4,.,13,TGTGCCAGCAGCTTGGGCAGGGGTGAAAAACTGTTTTTT,CASSLGRGEKLFF
TRBV19,TRBD2,TRBJ2-1,many,14,TGTGCCAGTCTGTCGCCGGGGGGGTACAATGAGCAGTTCTTC,CASLSPGGYNEQFF
TRBV5-1,TRBD2,TRBJ2-7,.,15,TGCGCCAGCAGCGGGTCCCTAGCGGGACCGAGGGAGCAGTACTTC,CASSGSLAGPREQYF
TRBV5-1,TRBD2,TRBJ2-1,.,15,TGCGCCAGCAGCGTCCTAGCGGGGAAATACAATGAGCAGTTCTTC,CASSVLAGKYNEQFF
TRBV10-3,TRBD1,TRBJ2-7,.,15,TGTGCCATCAGCCGGACAGGGCGAGGGAACTACGAGCAGTACTTC,CAISRTGRGNYEQYF
TRBV5-4,.,TRBJ2-1,.,14,TGTGCCAGCAGCTCATCTAGCTCCTACAATGAGCAGTTCTTC,CASSSSSSYNEQFF
TRBV18,.,TRBJ2-7,.,13,TGTGCCAGCTCACCACAAAGAGGGGGCGAGCAGTACTTC,CASSPQRGGEQYF
TRBV4-1,.,TRBJ1-2,once,15,TGCGCCAGCAGCCAAGAACCAGGGACTAACTATGGCTACACCTTC,CASSQEPGTNYGYTF
TRBV6-5,TRBD2,TRBJ2-7,.,15,TGTGCCAGCAGTTCCCTGGTAGCGGGAGGATACGAGCAGTACTTC,CASSSLVAGGYEQYF
TRBV18,.,TRBJ1-6,.,14,TGTGCCAGCTCTCGAGAGACAGAGGCACCACCCCTCCACTTT,CASSRETEAPPLHF
TRBV18,TRBD2,TRBJ2-1,once,14,TGTGCCAGCTCACGGACTAGCGGTTCCAATGAGCAGTTCTTC,CASSRTSGSNEQFF
TRBV6-5,TRBD2,TRBJ2-5,once,16,TGTGCCAGCAGTTACTCCCCTAGCGGGGGCCAAGAGACCCAGTACTTC,CASSYSPSGGQETQYF
TRBV11-2,.,TRBJ1-2,.,13,TGTGCCAGCAGCTTAGGGCCGGAGGATGGCTACACCTTC,CASSLGPEDGYTF
TRBV7-3,TRBD1,TRBJ1-1,.,13,TGTGCCAGCAGCTCAGACAGGGGAACTGAAGCTTTCTTT,CASSSDRGTEAFF
TRBV6-5,TRBD1,TRBJ1-1,.,14,TGTGCCAGCAGTCCAGGGGGGTCCTACACTGAAGCTTTCTTT,CASSPGGSYTEAFF
TRBV7-2,TRBD2,TRBJ2-7,.,16,TGTGCCAGCAGCTTAGTATCTAGCGGGGGAACCTACGAGCAGTACTTC,CASSLVSSGGTYEQYF
TRBV5-6,.,TRBJ2-3,.,13,TGTGCCAGCAGCTTGCGTCCGGGGGATACGCAGTATTTT,CASSLRPGDTQYF
TRBV3-1/TRBV3-2,.,TRBJ2-5,.,13,TGTGCCAGCAGCCATGCAGTGCGGGAGACCCAGTACTTC,CASSHAVRETQYF
TRBV7-3,.,TRBJ2-1,once,13,TGTGCCAGCAGCCCCGGGGGTTACAATGAGCAGTTCTTC,CASSPGGYNEQFF